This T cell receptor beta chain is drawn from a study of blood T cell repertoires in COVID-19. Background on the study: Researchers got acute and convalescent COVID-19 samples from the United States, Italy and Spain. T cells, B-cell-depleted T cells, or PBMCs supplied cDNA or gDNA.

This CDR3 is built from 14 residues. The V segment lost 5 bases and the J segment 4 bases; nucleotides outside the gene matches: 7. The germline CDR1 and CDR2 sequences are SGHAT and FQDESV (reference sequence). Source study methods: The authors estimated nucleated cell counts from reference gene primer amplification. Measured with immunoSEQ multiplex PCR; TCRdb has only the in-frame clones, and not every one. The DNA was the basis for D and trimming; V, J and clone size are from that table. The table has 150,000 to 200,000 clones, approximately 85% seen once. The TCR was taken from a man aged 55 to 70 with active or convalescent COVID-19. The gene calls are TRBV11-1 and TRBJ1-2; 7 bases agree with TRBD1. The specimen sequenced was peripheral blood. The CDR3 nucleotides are TGTGCCAGCAGCCGGGGGACAGCTACCTATGGCTACACCTTC. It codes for CASSRGTATYGYTF. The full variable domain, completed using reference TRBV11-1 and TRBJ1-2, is EAEVAQSPRYKITEKSQAVAFWCDPISGHATLYWYRQILGQGPELLVQFQDESVVDDSQLPKDRFSAERLKGVDSTLKIQPAELGDSAMYLCASSRGTATYGYTFGSGTRLTVV.